These T cell receptor beta chains were read from a single sample in a study of T cells in narcolepsy. Only in-frame clones appear in the TCRdb table, and some are missing; sequencing was by immunoSEQ multiplex PCR. The top ten hold 0.7% to 0.85% of the sample, which has under 20,000 clones, 85% to 90% seen once. The sample was memory (CD45RA-) CD4+ T cells from blood. These receptors were obtained from a human donor in good health. The CDR3 runs from the conserved cysteine through the conserved F or W. A D gene is named only where the DNA matches it firmly. Clone size is given for some rows only: seen once, a few or many times, or a class if the clone is expanded.

V	J	D	size	DNA	CDR3
TRBV6-5	TRBJ1-2	-	few	TGTGCCAGCAGTGCCGGGGCGGGGCACTATGGCTACACCTTC	CASSAGAGHYGYTF
TRBV30	TRBJ1-2	-	-	TGTGCCTGGAGTATCCAGGGAGAGGTTGGCTACACCTTC	CAWSIQGEVGYTF
TRBV10-3	TRBJ2-7	-	-	TGTGCTCACGGGGACCACATCTCCGAGCAGTACTTC	CAHGDHISEQYF
TRBV4-1	TRBJ2-3	-	-	TGCGCCAGCAGCCAAGACGAGGGGGGGCGTTTAAATACGCAGTATTTT	CASSQDEGGRLNTQYF
TRBV5-1	TRBJ1-4	-	-	TGCGCCAGCAGCTTGGAAGGGGTGTCCACTAATGAAAAACTGTTTTTT	CASSLEGVSTNEKLFF
TRBV7-2	TRBJ2-5	TRBD2	-	TGTGCCAGCAGCATTTCCCCAGCACGGGGGGAAGAGACCCAGTACTTC	CASSISPARGEETQYF
TRBV7-2	TRBJ2-3	-	-	TGTGCCAGCAGCCCAGTGGTAGCAGGGTCAGATACGCAGTATTTT	CASSPVVAGSDTQYF
TRBV11-1	TRBJ2-5	-	-	TGTGCCAGCAGCTTAATACAAGAGACCCAGTACTTC	CASSLIQETQYF
TRBV2	TRBJ2-7	-	-	TGTGCCAGCAGTGATTGGACAGCAAGGGACGAGCAGTACTTC	CASSDWTARDEQYF
TRBV7-2	TRBJ2-3	TRBD2	-	TGTGCCAGCAGCTCACCTGTTGGGGGACTAGCACATGATACGCAGTATTTT	CASSSPVGGLAHDTQYF
TRBV6-1	TRBJ1-6	-	-	TGTGCCACCCCGGTAAGGCAGGGAGATTCACCCCTCCACTTT	CATPVRQGDSPLHF
TRBV2	TRBJ1-2	-	-	TGTGCCAGCAGTGATACAGGGCGAGGCTACACCTTC	CASSDTGRGYTF
TRBV9	TRBJ2-7	TRBD2	-	TGTGCCAGCAGCGTAGACGGACTAGCGGGAGTCGAGCAGTACTTC	CASSVDGLAGVEQYF
TRBV6-5	TRBJ2-2	-	-	TGTGCCAGCAACAAAAGGACTCCTTCCACCGGGGAGCTGTTTTTT	CASNKRTPSTGELFF
TRBV10-3	TRBJ1-2	-	-	TGTGCCATCAGAGCCGCGGACATTTCTAACTATGGCTACACCTTC	CAIRAADISNYGYTF
TRBV5-4	TRBJ2-2	-	-	TGTGCCAGCAGCTTGCCAGGGCTAGGCACCGGGGAGCTGTTTTTT	CASSLPGLGTGELFF
TRBV4-1	TRBJ2-3	TRBD2	-	TGCGCCAGCAGCCAACTCGGGACTAGTGACACAGATACGCAGTATTTT	CASSQLGTSDTDTQYF
TRBV9	TRBJ2-3	TRBD2	-	TGTGCCAGCAGCGTAGCGGGGGGGGCGGGAGATACGCAGTATTTT	CASSVAGGAGDTQYF
TRBV7-2	TRBJ2-1	TRBD2	-	TGTGCCAGCATTCCGGGGAGCGGGGCCCAGCAGTTCTTC	CASIPGSGAQQFF
TRBV18	TRBJ2-3	-	-	TGTGCCAGCTCAGGGGGGATTACAGATACGCAGTATTTT	CASSGGITDTQYF
TRBV21-1	TRBJ2-3	-	few	TGTGCCAGCAACTGGAGTTTGGGACGTTCGTCCACAGATACGCAGTATTTT	CASNWSLGRSSTDTQYF
TRBV21-1	TRBJ1-1	-	-	-	CASSKGVGVGLGAFF
TRBV5-5	TRBJ1-5	-	-	TGTGCCAGCAGCTTTCGGGGGACCAGCAATCAGCCCCAGCATTTT	CASSFRGTSNQPQHF
TRBV9	TRBJ1-1	-	-	TGTGCCAGCAGCCTCGCGGCGGACACTGAAGCTTTCTTT	CASSLAADTEAFF
TRBV7-9	TRBJ2-5	-	-	TGTGCCAGCAGCTCCATAAAAGAGACCCAGTACTTC	CASSSIKETQYF
TRBV7-9	TRBJ1-2	-	-	TGTGCCAGCAGCCGCGACAGCTATGGCTACACCTTC	CASSRDSYGYTF
TRBV11-3	TRBJ2-1	TRBD2	once	TGTGCCAGCAGCTTAGAGGGTCTAGCGGGGGCCCGGAATGAGCAGTTCTTC	CASSLEGLAGARNEQFF
TRBV15	TRBJ2-5	-	once	TGTGCCACCAGCAGAGTAGCGGCTCAAGAGACCCAGTACTTC	CATSRVAAQETQYF
TRBV5-1	TRBJ1-1	-	-	TGCGCCAGCAGCTCCGAAACATACACTGAAGCTTTCTTT	CASSSETYTEAFF
TRBV12-5	TRBJ2-3	TRBD2	few	TGTGCTAGTGCGGTCAGCGGGAGACGTCTCGATGACCCGACAATTGGCAATACGCAGTATTTT	CASAVSGRRLDDPTIGNTQYF
TRBV6-1	TRBJ2-3	-	once	TGTGCCAGCAGTGAAGGGAGACCCCGGGATACGCAGTATTTT	CASSEGRPRDTQYF
TRBV5-4	TRBJ2-7	TRBD2	few	TGTGCCAGCAAAAAAGCGGGAGACGCCTACGAGCAGTACTTC	CASKKAGDAYEQYF
TRBV9	TRBJ2-1	-	-	TGTGCCAGCAGCGTAGTCGATGCGGCGGTCGAGCAGTTCTTC	CASSVVDAAVEQFF
TRBV19	TRBJ1-2	-	-	TGTGCCAGTAGCGTACAGGGTTTATATGGCTACACCTTC	CASSVQGLYGYTF
TRBV5-1	TRBJ2-3	TRBD2	-	TGCGCCAGCAGCACAACTAGCGGGGGCGCGAGTACGGATACGCAGTATTTT	CASSTTSGGASTDTQYF
TRBV2	TRBJ2-7	TRBD1	-	TGTGCCAGCAGTGATCAGGGGGTTACCACCTACGAGCAGTACTTC	CASSDQGVTTYEQYF
TRBV9	TRBJ1-1	-	-	TGTGCCAGCAGCCCCCGGGCAGGGAACACTGAAGCTTTCTTT	CASSPRAGNTEAFF
TRBV6-6	TRBJ1-5	-	-	TGTGCCAGCGGCCTACAACGACCCCAGCATTTT	CASGLQRPQHF
TRBV5-1	TRBJ2-5	-	-	TGCGCCAGCGCACAGGGTTTAGTAGAGACCCAGTACTTC	CASAQGLVETQYF
TRBV7-9	TRBJ1-4	TRBD1	-	TGTGCCAGCAGCCGGACCCAGGGGGTAGATGAAAAACTGTTTTTT	CASSRTQGVDEKLFF
TRBV30	TRBJ1-3	-	-	TGTGCCTGGAGCCGCGACAGCGGCTCTGGAAACACCATATATTTT	CAWSRDSGSGNTIYF